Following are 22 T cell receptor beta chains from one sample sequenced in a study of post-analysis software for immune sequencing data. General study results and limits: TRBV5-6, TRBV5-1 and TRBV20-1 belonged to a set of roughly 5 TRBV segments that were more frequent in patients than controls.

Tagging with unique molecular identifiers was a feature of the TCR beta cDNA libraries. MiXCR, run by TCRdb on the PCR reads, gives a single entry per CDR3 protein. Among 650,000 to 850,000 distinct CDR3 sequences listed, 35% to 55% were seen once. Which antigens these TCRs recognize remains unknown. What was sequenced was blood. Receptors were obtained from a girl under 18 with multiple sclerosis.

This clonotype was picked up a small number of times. This chain's CDR3 is CASSPAASTHYEQYF. DNA of the CDR3: TGTGCCAGCAGCCCCGCGGCCTCAACCCACTACGAGCAGTACTTC. The chain has TRBV9 and TRBJ2-7, with D unresolved. CDR1 and CDR2 (germline): SGDLS, YYNGEE. This CDR3 region has 15 residues. The V gene lost 4 bases and the J gene lost 3 bases, with 17 bases spanning the gap.

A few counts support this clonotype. In DNA form, the CDR3 reads TGTGCCAGCAGCATGGGGTTGCGGACAGGGGGATCAACTAATGAAAAACTGTTTTTT. This encodes CASSMGLRTGGSTNEKLFF. The chain carries TRBV7-9 and TRBJ1-4, with TRBD1 identical over 10 bases. CDR1 SEHNR and CDR2 FQNEAQ come from the germline V gene (reference sequence). Trimming cost V 5 bases and J 0 bases; bases outside gene matches: 12. The CDR3 extends over 19 amino acids.

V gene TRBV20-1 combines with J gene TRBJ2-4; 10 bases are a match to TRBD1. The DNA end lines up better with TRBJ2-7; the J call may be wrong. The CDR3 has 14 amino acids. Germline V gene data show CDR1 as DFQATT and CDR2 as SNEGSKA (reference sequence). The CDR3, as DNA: TGCAGTGCTAGCCAGGACAGGGGGTCCTACGAGCAGTACTTC. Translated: CSASQDRGSYEQYF.

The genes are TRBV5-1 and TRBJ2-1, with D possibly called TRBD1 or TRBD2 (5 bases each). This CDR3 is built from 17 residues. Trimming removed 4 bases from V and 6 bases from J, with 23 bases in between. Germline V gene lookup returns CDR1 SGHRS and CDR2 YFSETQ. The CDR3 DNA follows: TGCGCCAGCAGCCGCTCCCTTGCTAGTACGGGGCTCAATGAGCAGTTCTTC. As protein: CASSRSLASTGLNEQFF. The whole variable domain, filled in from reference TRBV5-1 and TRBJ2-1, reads KAGVTQTPRYLIKTRGQQVTLSCSPISGHRSVSWYQQTPGQGLQFLFEYFSETQRNKGNFPGRFSGRQFSNSRSEMNVSTLELGDSALYLCASSRSLASTGLNEQFFGPGTRLTVL.

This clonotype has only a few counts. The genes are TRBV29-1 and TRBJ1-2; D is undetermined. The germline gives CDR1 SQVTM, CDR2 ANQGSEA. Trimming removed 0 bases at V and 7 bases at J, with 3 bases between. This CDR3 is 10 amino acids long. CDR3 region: CSVEDGGYTF. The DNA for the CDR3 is TGCAGCGTTGAAGATGGTGGCTACACCTTC. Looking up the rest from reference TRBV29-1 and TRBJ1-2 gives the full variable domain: SAVISQKPSRDICQRGTSLTIQCQVDSQVTMMFWYRQQPGQSLTLIATANQGSEATYESGFVIDKFPISRPNLTFSTLTVSNMSPEDSSIYLCSVEDGGYTFGSGTRLTVV.

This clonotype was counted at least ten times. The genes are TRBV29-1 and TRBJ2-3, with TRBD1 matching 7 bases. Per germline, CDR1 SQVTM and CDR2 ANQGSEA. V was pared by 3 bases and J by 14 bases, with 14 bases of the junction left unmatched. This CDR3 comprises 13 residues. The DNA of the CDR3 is TGCAGCGTTGAGGGGGACAGCCGGAGAATTCCGTATTTT. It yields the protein CSVEGDSRRIPYF.

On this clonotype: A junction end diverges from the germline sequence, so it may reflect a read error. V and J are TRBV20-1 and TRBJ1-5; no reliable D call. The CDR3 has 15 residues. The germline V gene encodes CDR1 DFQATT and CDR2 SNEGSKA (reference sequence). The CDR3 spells CSARPSHYGNQLQHF. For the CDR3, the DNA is TGCAGTGCTAGACCCAGTCACTATGGCAATCAGCTCCAGCATTTT.

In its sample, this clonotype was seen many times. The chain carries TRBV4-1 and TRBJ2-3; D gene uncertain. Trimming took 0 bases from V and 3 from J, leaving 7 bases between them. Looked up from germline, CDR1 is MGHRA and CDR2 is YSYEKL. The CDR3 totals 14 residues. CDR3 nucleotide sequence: TGCGCCAGCAGCCAAGACCTAGGAACAGATACGCAGTATTTT. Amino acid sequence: CASSQDLGTDTQYF.

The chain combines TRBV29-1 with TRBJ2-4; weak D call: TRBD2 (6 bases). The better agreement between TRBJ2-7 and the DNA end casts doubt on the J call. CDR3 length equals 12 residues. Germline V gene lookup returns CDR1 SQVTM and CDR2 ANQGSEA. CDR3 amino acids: CSPRGIRYEQYF. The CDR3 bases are TGCAGCCCCCGGGGGATAAGGTACGAGCAGTACTTC.

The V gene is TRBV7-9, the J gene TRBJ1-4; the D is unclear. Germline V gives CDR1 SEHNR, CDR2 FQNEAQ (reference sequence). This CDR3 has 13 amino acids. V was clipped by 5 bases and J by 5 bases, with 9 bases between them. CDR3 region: CASSPPGNEKLFF. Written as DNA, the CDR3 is TGTGCCAGCAGCCCCCCGGGGAATGAAAAACTGTTTTTT. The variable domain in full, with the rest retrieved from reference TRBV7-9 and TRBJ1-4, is DTGVSQNPRHKITKRGQNVTFRCDPISEHNRLYWYRQTLGQGPEFLTYFQNEAQLEKSRLLSDRFSAERPKGSFSTLEIQRTEQGDSAMYLCASSPPGNEKLFFGSGTQLSVL.

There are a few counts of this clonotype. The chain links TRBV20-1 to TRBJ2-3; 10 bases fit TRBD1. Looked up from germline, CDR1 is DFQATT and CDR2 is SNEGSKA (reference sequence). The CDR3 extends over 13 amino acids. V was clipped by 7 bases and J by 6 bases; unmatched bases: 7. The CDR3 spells CSGLTGGSDTQYF. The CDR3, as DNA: TGCAGTGGGTTGACAGGGGGCAGCGATACGCAGTATTTT.

CDR3 DNA sequence: TGTGCCAGCAGCTTAGACTCGCAGGGCAACTATGGCTACACCTTC. This sequence encodes CASSLDSQGNYGYTF. The chain has TRBV7-9 and TRBJ1-2, with TRBD1 as a possible D gene (5 bases). CDR1 SEHNR and CDR2 FQNEAQ come from the germline V gene (reference sequence). V was pared by 1 base and J by 2 bases, with 11 bases between. This CDR3 contains 15 residues.

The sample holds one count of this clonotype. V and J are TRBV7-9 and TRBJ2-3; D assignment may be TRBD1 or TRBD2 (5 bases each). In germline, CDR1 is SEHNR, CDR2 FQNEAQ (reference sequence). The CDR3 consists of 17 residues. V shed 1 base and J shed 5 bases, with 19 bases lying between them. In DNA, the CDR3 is TGTGCCAGCAGCTTAGGGGGCGGAAGCGGCCCCAGAGATACGCAGTATTTT. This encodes CASSLGGGSGPRDTQYF. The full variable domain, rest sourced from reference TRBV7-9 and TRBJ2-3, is DTGVSQNPRHKITKRGQNVTFRCDPISEHNRLYWYRQTLGQGPEFLTYFQNEAQLEKSRLLSDRFSAERPKGSFSTLEIQRTEQGDSAMYLCASSLGGGSGPRDTQYFGPGTRLTVL.

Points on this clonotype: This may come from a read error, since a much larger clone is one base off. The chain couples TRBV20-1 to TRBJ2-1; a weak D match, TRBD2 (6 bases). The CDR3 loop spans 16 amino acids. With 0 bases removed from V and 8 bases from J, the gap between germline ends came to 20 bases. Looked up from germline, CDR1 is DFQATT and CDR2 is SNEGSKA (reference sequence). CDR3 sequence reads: CSARDAGQVFYDEQFF. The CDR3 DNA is TGCAGTGCTAGAGATGCGGGGCAGGTGTTTTACGATGAGCAGTTCTTC.

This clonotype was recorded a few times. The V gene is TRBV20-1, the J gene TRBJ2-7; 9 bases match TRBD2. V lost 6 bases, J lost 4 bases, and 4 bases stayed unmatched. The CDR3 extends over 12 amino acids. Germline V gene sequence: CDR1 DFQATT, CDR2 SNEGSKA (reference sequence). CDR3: CSAFSGSYEQYF. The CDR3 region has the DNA TGCAGTGCCTTTAGCGGGAGTTACGAGCAGTACTTC.

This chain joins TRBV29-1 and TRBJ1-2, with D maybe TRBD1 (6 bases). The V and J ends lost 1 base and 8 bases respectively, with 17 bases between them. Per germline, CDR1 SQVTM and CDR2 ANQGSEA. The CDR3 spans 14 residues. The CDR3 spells CSVEARQGTGGYTF. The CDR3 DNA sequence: TGCAGCGTTGAAGCCCGGCAGGGGACGGGAGGCTACACCTTC.

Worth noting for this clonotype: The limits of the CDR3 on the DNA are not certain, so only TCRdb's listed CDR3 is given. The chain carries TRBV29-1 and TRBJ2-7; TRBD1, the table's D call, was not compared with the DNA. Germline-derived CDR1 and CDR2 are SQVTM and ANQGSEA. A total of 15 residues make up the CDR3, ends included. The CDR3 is CSVGSGTGLQETKYF.

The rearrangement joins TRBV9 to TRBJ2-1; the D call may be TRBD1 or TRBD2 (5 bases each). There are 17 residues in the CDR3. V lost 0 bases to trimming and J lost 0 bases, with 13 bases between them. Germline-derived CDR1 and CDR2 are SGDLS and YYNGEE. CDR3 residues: CASSVDPGQSSYNEQFF. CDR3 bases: TGTGCCAGCAGCGTAGATCCGGGGCAGAGCTCCTACAATGAGCAGTTCTTC.

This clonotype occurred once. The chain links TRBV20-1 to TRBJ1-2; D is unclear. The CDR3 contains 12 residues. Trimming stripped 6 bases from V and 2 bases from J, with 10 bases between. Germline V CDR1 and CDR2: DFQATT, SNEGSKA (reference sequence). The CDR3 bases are TGCAGTGCGGTTCCAGGAAACTATGGCTACACCTTC. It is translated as CSAVPGNYGYTF.

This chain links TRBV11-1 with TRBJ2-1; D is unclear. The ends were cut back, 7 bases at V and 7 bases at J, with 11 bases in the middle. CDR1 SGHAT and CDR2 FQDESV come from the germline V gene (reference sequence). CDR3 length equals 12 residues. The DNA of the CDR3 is TGTGCCAGCACTGCGGTGGGTAATGAGCAGTTCTTC. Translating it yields CASTAVGNEQFF.

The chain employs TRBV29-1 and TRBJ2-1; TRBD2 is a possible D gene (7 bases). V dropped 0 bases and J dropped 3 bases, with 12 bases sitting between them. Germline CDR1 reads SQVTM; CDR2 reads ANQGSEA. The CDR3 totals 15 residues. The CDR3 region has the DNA TGCAGCGTTGAAGATCGGGGGGCGTTCTACAATGAGCAGTTCTTC. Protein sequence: CSVEDRGAFYNEQFF.

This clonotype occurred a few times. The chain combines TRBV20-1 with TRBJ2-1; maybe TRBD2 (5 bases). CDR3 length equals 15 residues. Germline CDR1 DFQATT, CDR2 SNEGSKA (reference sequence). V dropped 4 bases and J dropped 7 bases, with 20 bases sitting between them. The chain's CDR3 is CSAKVPGGLLNEQFF. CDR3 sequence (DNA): TGCAGTGCTAAGGTCCCCGGCGGGTTACTGAATGAGCAGTTCTTC.